One and the same sample provided the 17 T cell receptor beta chains below, sequenced in a study of regulatory T cells in long-lasting Graves disease. Time point noted: persistent/refractory GD, antithyroid drugs over 5 years with positive TRAb. PBMC-derived RNA was used for the TCR library. Arm-PCR of CDR3 regions and iRepertoire HTBI primers were used to build TCR beta libraries. MiXCR, run by TCRdb on the multiplex PCR reads, gives a single entry per CDR3 protein. The data hold about 310,000 distinct CDR3 sequences, with under 25% observed a single time. The source was peripheral blood mononuclear cells (PBMCs), collected when the disease was refractory, from a patient treated with antithyroid drugs. The receptor source for this set is a female donor with Graves disease.

This rearrangement joins TRBV20-1 to TRBJ1-1, with D possibly being TRBD1 (6 bases). This CDR3 is 15 amino acids long. CDR1 and CDR2 from the germline V gene are DFQATT and SNEGSKA (reference sequence). With 1 base removed from V and 2 bases from J, the gap between germline ends came to 14 bases. The CDR3 DNA reads as TGCAGTGCTAGAGGCCCCGGGACAAGAAACACTGAAGCTTTCTTT. Protein: CSARGPGTRNTEAFF.

The chain is built from TRBV9 and TRBJ1-2, with a possible D match to TRBD1 (5 bases). V was trimmed by 4 bases and J by 8 bases, leaving 18 bases between them. The CDR3 runs 14 residues. Germline loops: CDR1 SGDLS, CDR2 YYNGEE. This CDR3 is CASSPGGGVGGYTF. In nucleotides, the CDR3 is TGTGCCAGCAGCCCGGGGGGGGGGGTCGGCGGCTACACCTTC.

This clonotype was counted only a few times. This chain links TRBV4-3 with TRBJ1-1, with a possible D match to TRBD1 (5 bases). The CDR3 is made up of 13 amino acids. CDR1 LGHNA and CDR2 YSLEER come from the germline V gene. The V end lost 1 base, the J end lost 3 bases, and 6 bases lay between the germline ends. CDR3 sequence: CASSQGGYTEAFF. The DNA for the CDR3 is TGCGCCAGCAGCCAAGGGGGGTACACTGAAGCTTTCTTT.

The J gene is TRBJ2-5, the V gene TRBV2; D is perhaps TRBD1 or TRBD2 (5 bases each). This CDR3 has 14 residues. The V end was cut by 9 bases, the J end by 1 base, with 15 bases between. Per germline, CDR1 SNHLY and CDR2 FYNNEI. The CDR3 region has the DNA TGTGCCAGAGGGACCACGGACCCCCAAGAGACCCAGTACTTC. Translated: CARGTTDPQETQYF.

This clonotype was counted many times. J is TRBJ2-5 and V is TRBV28; 7 bases align to TRBD1. V trimming: 4 bases; J trimming: 1 base; junction bases outside the gene matches: 6. In germline, CDR1 is MDHEN, CDR2 SYDVKM. The CDR3 length is 15 residues. The CDR3 bases are TGTGCCAGCAGTTCGGCAGGGACAGCCCAAGAGACCCAGTACTTC. It translates to CASSSAGTAQETQYF.

There are many counts of this clonotype. The V gene is TRBV3-1, the J gene TRBJ2-5; D not certain. Germline CDR1 reads LGHDT; CDR2 reads YNNKEL (reference sequence). The length of the CDR3 is 12 residues. Trimming shortened V by 0 bases and J by 4 bases, and 3 bases separated the two germline ends. CDR3 DNA: TGTGCCAGCAGCCAAGACCCAGAGACCCAGTACTTC. As protein: CASSQDPETQYF.

CDR3 nucleotide sequence: TGTGCCTGGACCAACCGATGGGGGGTGACTGAAGCTTTCTTT. Its protein product is CAWTNRWGVTEAFF. This chain connects TRBV30 to TRBJ1-1; TRBD1 might be the D (5 bases). The CDR3 runs to 14 residues. CDR1 is GTSNPN and CDR2 is SVGIG in the germline V gene (reference sequence). Trimming shortened V by 4 bases and J by 5 bases, and 17 bases separated the two germline ends. The entire variable domain, with the rest obtained from reference TRBV30 and TRBJ1-1, is as follows: SQTIHQWPATLVQPVGSPLSLECTVEGTSNPNLYWYRQAAGRGLQLLFYSVGIGQISSEVPQNLSASRPQDRQFILSSKKLLLSDSGFYLCAWTNRWGVTEAFFGQGTRLTVV.

This clonotype came up a few times. J is TRBJ1-5 and V is TRBV20-1, with TRBD1 matching over 8 bases. Losses at the gene ends were 6 bases for V and 0 bases for J; bases not matched to a gene: 10. Germline assignment: CDR1 DFQATT and CDR2 SNEGSKA (reference sequence). The length of the CDR3 is 16 residues. The CDR3 coding sequence is TGCAGTGCAAAGATCAGGGGGCAAGCTAGCAATCAGCCCCAGCATTTT. Translated, it gives CSAKIRGQASNQPQHF.

Details on this clonotype: Because the CDR3 is missing its conserved closing phenylalanine or tryptophan, this is likely a read error. This chain uses TRBV29-1 with TRBJ1-2; D is ambiguous. CDR1 and CDR2 from the germline V gene are SQVTM and ANQGSEA. The CDR3 contains 9 residues. The CDR3 DNA reads as TGCAGCGTTCAAGATGGCTACACCCTC. As protein: CSVQDGYTL.

The chain uses TRBV29-1 and TRBJ2-7; D is possibly TRBD1 or TRBD2 (5 bases each). The CDR3 consists of 16 residues. Germline V gene sequence: CDR1 SQVTM, CDR2 ANQGSEA. Trimming took 1 base from V and 2 from J, leaving 18 bases between them. CDR3 loop: CSVEGDYGTGTYEQYF. CDR3 DNA: TGCAGCGTTGAAGGAGATTACGGGACGGGTACCTACGAGCAGTACTTC.

This chain links TRBV5-1 with TRBJ2-7, with TRBD2 matching 9 bases. This CDR3 is built from 18 residues. Trimming removed 4 bases from V and 4 bases from J; junction bases left unmatched: 18. Per germline, CDR1 SGHRS and CDR2 YFSETQ. CDR3 sequence reads: CASSLTPLLTSGTYEQYF. In DNA form, the CDR3 reads TGCGCCAGCAGCCTCACACCACTCCTGACTAGCGGAACGTACGAGCAGTACTTC.

This clonotype was seen at least ten times. The rearrangement links TRBV7-6 to TRBJ1-6; D is perhaps TRBD1 (5 bases). The CDR3 consists of 17 residues. Trimming removed 1 base at V and 0 bases at J, with 10 bases between. CDR1 is SGHVS and CDR2 is FNYEAQ in the germline V gene. Written as DNA, the CDR3 is TGTGCCAGCAGCTTAGGGGGGGGTAGCTCCTATAATTCACCCCTCCACTTT. This sequence encodes CASSLGGGSSYNSPLHF. The whole variable domain, remainder taken from reference TRBV7-6 and TRBJ1-6, is GAGVSQSPRYKVTKRGQDVALRCDPISGHVSLYWYRQALGQGPEFLTYFNYEAQQDKSGLPNDRFSAERPEGSISTLTIQRTEQRDSAMYRCASSLGGGSSYNSPLHFGNGTRLTVT.

This clonotype was seen a handful of times. The CDR3 protein is CASSQGVGETQYF. For the CDR3, the DNA is TGTGCCAGCAGCCAGGGGGTTGGGGAGACCCAGTACTTC. The chain is built from TRBV7-2 and TRBJ2-5; 7 bases are shared with TRBD1. The CDR3 extends over 13 amino acids. J lost 5 bases, V lost 5 bases, and 5 bases had no gene match. Germline V lookup: CDR1 SGHTA, CDR2 FQGNSA.

This clonotype was recorded a few times. The CDR3 does not close with the conserved phenylalanine or tryptophan, likely indicating a read error. The chain employs TRBV20-1 and TRBJ1-1; the D is unclear. The CDR3 has 11 amino acids. The V end was cut by 1 base, the J end by 11 bases, with 11 bases between. Looked up from germline, CDR1 is DFQATT and CDR2 is SNEGSKA (reference sequence). CDR3 sequence reads: CSARAPGGAFL. CDR3 DNA sequence: TGCAGTGCTAGAGCGCCCGGTGGGGCTTTCCTT.

There are many counts of this clonotype. The CDR3 sequence is CASSFLGVSNQPQHF. The CDR3 coding sequence is TGTGCCAGCAGCTTCCTCGGAGTTAGCAATCAGCCCCAGCATTTT. The V and J genes are TRBV7-2 and TRBJ1-5; no definite D call. Trimming took 3 bases from V and 0 from J, leaving 9 bases between them. The CDR3 totals 15 residues. Germline V gene lookup returns CDR1 SGHTA and CDR2 FQGNSA. Looking up the rest from reference TRBV7-2 and TRBJ1-5 gives the full variable domain: GAGVSQSPSNKVTEKGKDVELRCDPISGHTALYWYRQSLGQGLEFLIYFQGNSAPDKSGLPSDRFSAERTGGSVSTLTIQRTQQEDSAVYLCASSFLGVSNQPQHFGDGTRLSIL.

This clonotype appeared a few times. The CDR3 region is CAISVGTGIEQYF. CDR3 sequence (DNA): TGTGCCATCAGTGTAGGGACAGGGATCGAGCAGTACTTC. The J gene is TRBJ2-7, the V gene TRBV10-3; 9 bases agree with TRBD1. Trimming removed 4 bases from V and 6 bases from J; junction bases left unmatched: 4. Germline V gene data show CDR1 as ENHRY and CDR2 as SYGVKD. This CDR3 comprises 13 residues.

This clonotype showed up many times. V is TRBV20-1 and J is TRBJ1-2; unclear D gene. The germline V gene encodes CDR1 DFQATT and CDR2 SNEGSKA (reference sequence). This CDR3 is built from 13 residues. V was cut by 5 bases and J by 3 bases, with 13 bases left in between. In nucleotides, the CDR3 is TGCAGTGCTCGTTTAGGAGGATACTATGGCTACACCTTC. Translation gives CSARLGGYYGYTF.